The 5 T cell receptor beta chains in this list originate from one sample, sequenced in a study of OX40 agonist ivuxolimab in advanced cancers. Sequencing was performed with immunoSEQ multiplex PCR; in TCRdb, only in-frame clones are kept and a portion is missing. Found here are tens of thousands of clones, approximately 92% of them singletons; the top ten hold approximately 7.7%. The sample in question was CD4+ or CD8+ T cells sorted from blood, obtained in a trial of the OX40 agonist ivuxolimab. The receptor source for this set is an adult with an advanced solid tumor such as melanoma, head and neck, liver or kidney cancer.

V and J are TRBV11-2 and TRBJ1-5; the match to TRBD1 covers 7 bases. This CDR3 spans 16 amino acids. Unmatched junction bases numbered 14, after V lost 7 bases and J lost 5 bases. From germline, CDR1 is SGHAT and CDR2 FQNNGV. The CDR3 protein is CASTLTQQGKDQPQHF. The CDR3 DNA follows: TGTGCCAGCACCCTCACCCAACAGGGGAAGGATCAGCCCCAGCATTTT.

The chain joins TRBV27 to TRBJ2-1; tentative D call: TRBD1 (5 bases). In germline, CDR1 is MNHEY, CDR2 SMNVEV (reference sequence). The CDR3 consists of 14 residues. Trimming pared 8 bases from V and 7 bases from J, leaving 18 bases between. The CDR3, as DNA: TGTGCCAGCTCCGGACGGCAGGGCAAGAATGAGCAGTTCTTC. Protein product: CASSGRQGKNEQFF.

Written as DNA, the CDR3 is TGTGCCAGCAGTGAAGCGCGGAGGAGGGGCACCGGGGAGCTGTTTTTT. Amino acids: CASSEARRRGTGELFF. V is TRBV2 and J is TRBJ2-2; possible D gene TRBD2, 6 bases. This CDR3 has 16 amino acids. The V end was cut by 0 bases, the J end by 4 bases, with 12 bases between. Germline assignment: CDR1 SNHLY and CDR2 FYNNEI.

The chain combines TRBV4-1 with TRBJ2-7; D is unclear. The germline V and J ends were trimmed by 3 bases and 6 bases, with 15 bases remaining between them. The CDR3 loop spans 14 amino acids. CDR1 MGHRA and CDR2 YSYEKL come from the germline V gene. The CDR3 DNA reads TGCGCCAGCAGCCAGCAAGGCAGCGTAGTCGAGCAGTACTTC. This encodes CASSQQGSVVEQYF.

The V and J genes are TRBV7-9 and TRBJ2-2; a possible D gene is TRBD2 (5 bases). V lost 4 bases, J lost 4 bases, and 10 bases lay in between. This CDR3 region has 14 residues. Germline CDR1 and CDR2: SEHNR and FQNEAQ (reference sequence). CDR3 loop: CASSWLGGTGELFF. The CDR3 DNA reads TGTGCCAGCAGCTGGTTAGGAGGCACCGGGGAGCTGTTTTTT.